This T cell receptor beta chain came from a study of blood T cell repertoires in COVID-19. Study overall: Specimens from acute and convalescent COVID-19 originated in the United States, Italy and Spain. The analysed material was cDNA or gDNA that came from T cells, B-cell-depleted T cells, or PBMCs.

Germline V gives CDR1 SGHNT, CDR2 YYREEE (reference sequence). The CDR3 covers 15 residues. The V and J ends lost 4 bases and 0 bases, in that order; junction bases with no gene match: 4. Authors' analysis steps: Estimation of nucleated cell counts was performed using reference gene primer amplification. Measured with immunoSEQ multiplex PCR; TCRdb has only the in-frame clones, and not every one. That table is the source of V, J and clone size, and D and trimming were worked out from the DNA. The sample includes around 100,000 clones, roughly nine tenths of them seen just once. The TCR comes from a human donor with active COVID-19. The donor label of this sample is uncertain. The sequenced sample consisted of peripheral blood. The gene calls are TRBV5-4 and TRBJ1-3; 7 bases agree with TRBD1. The DNA for the CDR3 is TGTGCCAGCAGCGGACAGGAAGGCTCTGGAAACACCATATATTTT. It is translated as CASSGQEGSGNTIYF.